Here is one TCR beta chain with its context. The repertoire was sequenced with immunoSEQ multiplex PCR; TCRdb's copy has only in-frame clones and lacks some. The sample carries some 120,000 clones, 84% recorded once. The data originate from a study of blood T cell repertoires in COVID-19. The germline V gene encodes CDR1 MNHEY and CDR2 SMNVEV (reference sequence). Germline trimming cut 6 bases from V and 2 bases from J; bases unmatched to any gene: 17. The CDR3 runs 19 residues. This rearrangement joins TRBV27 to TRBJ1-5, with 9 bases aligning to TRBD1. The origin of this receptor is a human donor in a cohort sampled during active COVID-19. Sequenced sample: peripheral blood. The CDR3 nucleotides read TGTGCCAGCAGCCGATACCTGACAGGGGGGCAAACTGGCAATCAGCCCCAGCATTTT. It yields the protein CASSRYLTGGQTGNQPQHF.